Listed below are T cell receptor beta chains from one sample, sequenced in a study of T cells in Graves' hyperthyroidism and ophthalmopathy. TCRdb independently ran MiXCR on the multiplex PCR reads; one entry per CDR3 protein. The sample shows approximately 740,000 distinct CDR3 sequences, roughly 15% of them seen only once. Material for sequencing was blood. These receptors came from a woman between 18 and 29 years old with Graves' hyperthyroidism. Both conserved end residues are part of each CDR3. Fields, in order: clone size, D gene, V gene, J gene, CDR3 protein, CDR3 DNA. The D gene is left open where the match is weak. Only part of the rows carry a size: once, few, many, or a class if the clone is expanded.

clone size: few
D gene: -
V gene: TRBV4-1
J gene: TRBJ2-5
CDR3 protein: CASSQVVGGRETQYF
CDR3 DNA: TGCGCCAGCAGCCAAGTTGTTGGGGGCCGAGAGACCCAGTACTTC

clone size: few
D gene: TRBD2
V gene: TRBV29-1
J gene: TRBJ2-2
CDR3 protein: CSVALAGDNTGELFF
CDR3 DNA: TGCAGCGTTGCGCTAGCGGGTGACAACACCGGGGAGCTGTTTTTT

clone size: -
D gene: TRBD2
V gene: TRBV19
J gene: TRBJ2-1
CDR3 protein: CASSIRLAGGYNEQFF
CDR3 DNA: TGTGCCAGTAGTATCCGACTAGCGGGCGGGTACAATGAGCAGTTCTTC

clone size: -
D gene: -
V gene: TRBV24-1
J gene: TRBJ2-1
CDR3 protein: CATSTGPDGAEQFF
CDR3 DNA: TGTGCCACCAGTACTGGCCCCGATGGCGCCGAGCAGTTCTTC

clone size: -
D gene: -
V gene: TRBV6-5
J gene: TRBJ2-3
CDR3 protein: CASSYAGRTDTQYF
CDR3 DNA: TGTGCCAGCAGTTATGCGGGGCGCACAGATACGCAGTATTTT

clone size: few
D gene: TRBD2
V gene: TRBV5-1
J gene: TRBJ2-1
CDR3 protein: CASSSGTSGANEQFF
CDR3 DNA: TGCGCCAGCAGCTCCGGGACTAGCGGGGCCAATGAGCAGTTCTTC

clone size: few
D gene: -
V gene: TRBV4-2
J gene: TRBJ1-1
CDR3 protein: CASSQVGSGGGTEAFF
CDR3 DNA: TGTGCCAGCAGCCAAGTGGGGAGTGGAGGCGGCACTGAAGCTTTCTTT

clone size: many
D gene: TRBD2
V gene: TRBV3-1
J gene: TRBJ2-3
CDR3 protein: CASSQVSLAGATQYF
CDR3 DNA: TGTGCCAGCAGCCAAGTTTCGCTAGCGGGAGCTACGCAGTATTTT

clone size: -
D gene: TRBD2
V gene: TRBV5-1
J gene: TRBJ2-3
CDR3 protein: CASSWGAWTSGSPTDTQYF
CDR3 DNA: TGCGCCAGCAGCTGGGGGGCCTGGACTAGCGGGAGTCCCACAGATACGCAGTATTTT

clone size: few
D gene: -
V gene: TRBV11-2
J gene: TRBJ2-4
CDR3 protein: CASSPLGVIAAKNIQYF
CDR3 DNA: TGTGCCAGCAGCCCTTTAGGGGTAATAGCGGCCAAAAACATTCAGTACTTC

clone size: few
D gene: -
V gene: TRBV5-1
J gene: TRBJ2-1
CDR3 protein: CASRSVGVYNEQFF
CDR3 DNA: TGCGCCAGCAGGTCCGTAGGGGTATACAATGAGCAGTTCTTC

clone size: many
D gene: TRBD1
V gene: TRBV10-1
J gene: TRBJ1-1
CDR3 protein: CATSPLGDRGFRDTEAFF
CDR3 DNA: TGCGCCACCAGTCCCCTGGGGGACAGGGGGTTCCGGGACACTGAAGCTTTCTTT

clone size: many
D gene: TRBD2
V gene: TRBV28
J gene: TRBJ2-2
CDR3 protein: CATGLAGVTGELFF
CDR3 DNA: TGTGCCACAGGACTAGCGGGAGTCACCGGGGAGCTGTTTTTT

clone size: many
D gene: -
V gene: TRBV18
J gene: TRBJ2-1
CDR3 protein: CASSPPGVRNEQFF
CDR3 DNA: TGTGCCAGCTCACCACCCGGAGTAAGAAATGAGCAGTTCTTC

clone size: many
D gene: TRBD2
V gene: TRBV30
J gene: TRBJ2-3
CDR3 protein: CAWRELAGGSDTQYF
CDR3 DNA: TGTGCCTGGAGGGAACTAGCGGGAGGCTCAGATACGCAGTATTTT

clone size: few
D gene: TRBD1
V gene: TRBV7-9
J gene: TRBJ1-2
CDR3 protein: CASSSPSGTGAENNYGYTF
CDR3 DNA: TGTGCCAGCAGCTCACCCTCCGGGACAGGGGCCGAGAATAACTATGGCTACACCTTC

clone size: few
D gene: -
V gene: TRBV30
J gene: TRBJ2-3
CDR3 protein: CAWIPEGHRDTQYF
CDR3 DNA: TGTGCCTGGATTCCGGAGGGCCACAGAGATACGCAGTATTTT

clone size: few
D gene: -
V gene: TRBV5-1
J gene: TRBJ2-7
CDR3 protein: CASSLAAHPPQYF
CDR3 DNA: TGCGCCAGCAGCTTGGCCGCACACCCCCCGCAGTACTTC

clone size: many
D gene: TRBD2
V gene: TRBV28
J gene: TRBJ2-1
CDR3 protein: CASSLTTSGGYNEQFF
CDR3 DNA: TGTGCCAGCAGTTTAACCACTAGCGGGGGCTACAATGAGCAGTTCTTC

clone size: many
D gene: TRBD2
V gene: TRBV5-1
J gene: TRBJ2-1
CDR3 protein: CASSIGLADNEQFF
CDR3 DNA: TGCGCCAGCAGCATTGGACTAGCGGACAATGAGCAGTTCTTC

clone size: many
D gene: TRBD2
V gene: TRBV7-3
J gene: TRBJ2-2
CDR3 protein: CASSSMPEREAAAGELFF
CDR3 DNA: TGTGCCAGCAGCTCCATGCCCGAGCGGGAGGCCGCTGCCGGGGAGCTGTTTTTT

clone size: many
D gene: -
V gene: TRBV11-2
J gene: TRBJ2-1
CDR3 protein: CASSDRIRQFF
CDR3 DNA: TGTGCCAGCAGTGATCGAATACGGCAGTTCTTC

clone size: few
D gene: TRBD2
V gene: TRBV7-9
J gene: TRBJ2-1
CDR3 protein: CASSLGEREINEQFF
CDR3 DNA: TGTGCCAGCAGCTTAGGGGAGCGGGAGATAAATGAGCAGTTCTTC

clone size: many
D gene: -
V gene: TRBV20-1
J gene: TRBJ1-2
CDR3 protein: CSARVVTNYGYTF
CDR3 DNA: TGCAGTGCTAGAGTAGTTACTAACTATGGCTACACCTTC

clone size: few
D gene: TRBD1
V gene: TRBV28
J gene: TRBJ2-1
CDR3 protein: CASSLGDSLRDEQFF
CDR3 DNA: TGTGCCAGCAGTTTAGGGGACAGTCTACGCGACGAGCAGTTCTTC